This T cell receptor beta chain was recovered during a study of blood T cell repertoires in COVID-19. Study-level background: Samples taken during acute and convalescent COVID-19 were collected in the United States, Italy and Spain.

Germline V gene sequence: CDR1 MNHEY, CDR2 SMNVEV (reference sequence). CDR3 size: 12 residues. V lost 4 bases and J 6 bases, leaving 4 bases between the germline ends. Participant reports of clinical history set cohort assignment. TCRdb's table, derived via immunoSEQ multiplex PCR, lists solely in-frame clones and lacks some. In the table there are 360,000 or so clones, roughly 84% of which are singletons. The genes are TRBV27 and TRBJ1-6; no definite D call. The clonotype was recovered from a woman aged 25 to 39 who had recovered from COVID-19. The specimen sequenced was PBMCs or T cells enriched from blood (not recorded which). CDR3 loop: CASSSINSPLHF. CDR3 sequence (DNA): TGTGCCAGCAGTTCTATTAATTCACCCCTCCACTTT.